The clone carrying this T cell receptor beta chain was recorded a few times. The antigen is undetermined. V trimming: 3 bases; J trimming: 1 base; junction bases outside the gene matches: 4. CDR3 length: 15 residues. CDR1 is MGHRA and CDR2 is YSYEKL in the germline V gene. Those who donated were healthy bone marrow donors. PCR employed 60 Vbeta and 13 Jbeta primers. Profiled with immunoSEQ multiplex PCR; TCRdb holds only in-frame clones, not every one. The sample has 100,000 or so clones, approximately 81% seen once. The source of the sample is a study of cytomegalovirus exposure and HLA in healthy donors. General study points: Follow-up analysis seemed to connect common viral pathogens with several of the most significant clusters identified. The authors judged a highly shared variant cluster likely a sequencing artifact.

The TCR comes from a man younger than 40 in good health and CMV-seronegative. The sequenced sample was PBMCs. The gene calls are TRBV4-1 and TRBJ2-5; TRBD1 agrees at 8 bases. The CDR3 sequence: CASSQEGTGQETQYF. The CDR3 DNA is TGCGCCAGCAGCCAGGAAGGGACAGGCCAAGAGACCCAGTACTTC.